This T cell receptor (beta chain) was captured by sequencing in a study of CD8+ T cells in alopecia areata. There are a few counts of this clone. RNA extraction and reverse transcription yielded cDNA as sequencing template. Generated by immunoSEQ multiplex PCR, the TCRdb table keeps only in-frame clones and is missing some. The sample has around 120,000 clones, 61% seen once. The treatment here: oral pan-JAK inhibitor, 5-10 mg twice daily. The V end lost 6 bases, the J end lost 7 bases, and 9 bases lay between the germline ends. Germline-derived CDR1 and CDR2 are MNHNY and SVGAGI (reference sequence). This CDR3 is built from 12 residues.

The sequence came from a human donor with alopecia areata. This chain connects TRBV6-6 to TRBJ2-2, with D tentatively TRBD2 (6 bases). Sequences were derived from CD4+ T cells sorted from blood, sampled at week 4, from a patient treated with tofacitinib. CDR3 DNA: TGTGCCAGCAGCCGCGGGGACGGGGAGCTGTTTTTT. Protein product: CASSRGDGELFF.